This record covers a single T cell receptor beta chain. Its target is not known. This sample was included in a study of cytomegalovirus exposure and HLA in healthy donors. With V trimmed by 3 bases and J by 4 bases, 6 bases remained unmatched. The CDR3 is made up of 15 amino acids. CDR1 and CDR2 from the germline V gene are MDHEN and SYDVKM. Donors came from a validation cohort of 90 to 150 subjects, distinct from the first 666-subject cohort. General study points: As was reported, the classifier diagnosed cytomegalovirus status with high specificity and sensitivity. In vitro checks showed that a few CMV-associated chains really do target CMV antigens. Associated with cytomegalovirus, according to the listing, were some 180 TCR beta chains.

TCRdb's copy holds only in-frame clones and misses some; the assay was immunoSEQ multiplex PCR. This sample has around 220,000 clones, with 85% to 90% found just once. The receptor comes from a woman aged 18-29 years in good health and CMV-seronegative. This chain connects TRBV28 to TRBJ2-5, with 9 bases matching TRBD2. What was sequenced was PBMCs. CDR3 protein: CASSLGGGRGETQYF. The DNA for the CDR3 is TGTGCCAGCAGTTTGGGGGGCGGGAGGGGAGAGACCCAGTACTTC.